This T cell receptor beta chain was profiled in a study of shared clonotypes between healthy human individuals. Looking at the study overall: CD4 naive cells filled three plates per donor, CD4 memory three, CD8 naive two and CD8 memory one. Whole-study findings and limits: Generally, naive subsets (rather than memory subsets) showed larger estimated richness.

Remarks on this clone: As yet, its antigen is unknown.

Those who donated, Caucasian adults without exception, all lived in Nashville, Tennessee. The repertoire was sequenced with immunoSEQ multiplex PCR; TCRdb's copy has only in-frame clones and lacks some. The data show millions of clones, around nine tenths seen once. The CDR3 has 18 amino acids. CDR1 is MNHEY and CDR2 is SMNVEV in the germline V gene (reference sequence). V lost 0 bases, J lost 0 bases, and 17 bases lay in between. Input material: naive CD4+ T cells sorted from blood. Specified subset: CD45RA+ positively selected. The chain carries TRBV27 and TRBJ1-1, with D hard to call. The clonotype was recovered from a man aged 18 to 30 in good health. The DNA of the CDR3 is TGTGCCAGCAGTTTATCGACCTCGAGCAAAAACATGAACACTGAAGCTTTCTTT. This sequence encodes CASSLSTSSKNMNTEAFF.